These 16 T cell receptor beta chains originate from one sample sequenced in a study of OX40 agonist ivuxolimab in advanced cancers. TCRdb's copy holds only in-frame clones and misses some; the assay was immunoSEQ multiplex PCR. Found here are about 100,000 clones, about 87% of them singletons; the top ten hold approximately 0.8%. The specimen was CD4+ or CD8+ T cells sorted from blood, collected in a trial of the OX40 agonist ivuxolimab. The receptor source for this set is an adult with an advanced solid tumor such as melanoma, head and neck, liver or kidney cancer.

The rearrangement uses TRBV9 and TRBJ1-1, with 11 nucleotides matching TRBD1. The germline CDR1 and CDR2 sequences are SGDLS and YYNGEE. The CDR3 is 15 residues long. Trimming at V came to 4 bases and at J to 3 bases, leaving 5 bases not matched to a gene. CDR3 nucleotides: TGTGCCAGCAGCTCATCGGGACAGGGGGACACTGAAGCTTTCTTT. It encodes CASSSSGQGDTEAFF.

This chain links TRBV18 with TRBJ2-7; D may be TRBD2 (5 bases). The CDR3 covers 17 residues. Germline assignment: CDR1 KGHSH and CDR2 LQKENI. The V and J ends lost 3 bases and 0 bases respectively, with 18 bases between them. The DNA of the CDR3 is TGTGCCAGCTCACCCCCGATGGGAGCCCCGAGCTCCTACGAGCAGTACTTC. Translated, it gives CASSPPMGAPSSYEQYF.

The CDR3 here is CASSVAGGGEKLFF. The CDR3 DNA is TGTGCCAGCAGCGTAGCAGGGGGTGGTGAAAAACTGTTTTTT. This sequence joins TRBV9 and TRBJ1-4, with 7 bases fitting TRBD1. In germline, CDR1 is SGDLS, CDR2 YYNGEE. There are 14 residues in the CDR3. Trimming cost V 0 bases and J 7 bases; bases outside gene matches: 3.

This clone was seen just once. This chain joins TRBV2 and TRBJ2-3; 8 bases align to TRBD2. The germline gives CDR1 SNHLY, CDR2 FYNNEI. CDR3 length equals 16 residues. V shed 1 base, J shed 3 bases, and the junction held 6 bases outside the gene matches. CDR3 sequence reads: CASSEGAKRGTDTQYF. DNA of the CDR3: TGTGCCAGCAGTGAAGGTGCGAAGCGGGGGACAGATACGCAGTATTTT. Based on the CDR3 plus reference TRBV2 and TRBJ2-3, the full variable domain is EPEVTQTPSHQVTQMGQEVILRCVPISNHLYFYWYRQILGQKVEFLVSFYNNEISEKSEIFDDQFSVERPDGSNFTLKIRSTKLEDSAMYFCASSEGAKRGTDTQYFGPGTRLTVL.

V is TRBV5-5 and J is TRBJ1-5; no definite D call. V was cut by 0 bases and J by 1 base, with 8 bases left in between. The CDR3 covers 15 residues. Germline values: CDR1 SGHKS, CDR2 YYEKEE (reference sequence). The CDR3 protein is CASSLEGMSNQPQHF. For the CDR3, the DNA is TGTGCCAGCAGCTTGGAGGGTATGAGCAATCAGCCCCAGCATTTT.

This chain connects TRBV5-1 to TRBJ2-7; 9 bases are shared with TRBD1. The CDR3 spans 14 residues. CDR1 and CDR2 (germline): SGHRS, YFSETQ. V trimming: 4 bases; J trimming: 2 bases; junction bases outside the gene matches: 4. The CDR3 DNA follows: TGCGCCAGCAGCCACGGACAGGGGCCCTACGAGCAGTACTTC. Translation gives CASSHGQGPYEQYF.

The chain has TRBV2 and TRBJ1-3, with D unresolved. Trimming shortened V by 7 bases and J by 1 base, and 8 bases separated the two germline ends. From germline, CDR1 is SNHLY and CDR2 FYNNEI. CDR3 length equals 13 residues. CDR3 DNA sequence: TGTGCCAGCAACGCGGGGTCTGGAAACACCATATATTTT. Amino acid sequence: CASNAGSGNTIYF. Full variable domain (missing parts from reference TRBV2 and TRBJ1-3): EPEVTQTPSHQVTQMGQEVILRCVPISNHLYFYWYRQILGQKVEFLVSFYNNEISEKSEIFDDQFSVERPDGSNFTLKIRSTKLEDSAMYFCASNAGSGNTIYFGEGSWLTVV.

The chain has TRBV30 and TRBJ2-7, with D possibly called TRBD1 or TRBD2 (6 bases each). Germline V gene sequence: CDR1 GTSNPN, CDR2 SVGIG (reference sequence). Trimming removed 3 bases from V and 0 bases from J, with 18 bases in between. This CDR3 is 16 amino acids long. The CDR3 DNA sequence: TGTGCCTGGAGAGGGGTAGGAGGGACACACTCCTACGAGCAGTACTTC. The encoded protein is CAWRGVGGTHSYEQYF.

The gene calls are TRBV28 and TRBJ2-7; 9 positions match TRBD1. CDR1 and CDR2 from the germline V gene are MDHEN and SYDVKM. V shed 6 bases, J shed 0 bases, and the junction held 6 bases outside the gene matches. This CDR3 comprises 15 residues. CDR3 in DNA: TGTGCCAGCAGATCTGGGACAGGGAGCTCCTACGAGCAGTACTTC. Translation gives CASRSGTGSSYEQYF.

V gene TRBV7-2 combines with J gene TRBJ1-5; D not certain. The CDR3 is 14 amino acids. V dropped 1 base and J dropped 6 bases, with 10 bases sitting between them. Germline V gene sequence: CDR1 SGHTA, CDR2 FQGNSA. The CDR3 spells CASSLGPGSQPQHF. CDR3 DNA: TGTGCCAGCAGCTTAGGACCGGGAAGTCAGCCCCAGCATTTT.

The chain is built from TRBV18 and TRBJ2-5, with 7 positions matching TRBD1. The CDR3 totals 13 residues. V was pared by 11 bases and J by 2 bases, with 8 bases of the junction left unmatched. Germline-derived CDR1 and CDR2 are KGHSH and LQKENI. The CDR3 DNA sequence: TGTGCCGGATCGACAGGGTCTCAAGAGACCCAGTACTTC. It codes for CAGSTGSQETQYF.

This chain links TRBV14 with TRBJ2-2; TRBD1 is a possible D gene (5 bases). With 2 bases removed from V and 1 base from J, the gap between germline ends came to 8 bases. The CDR3 contains 15 residues. Germline values: CDR1 SGHDN, CDR2 FVKESK. CDR3 DNA sequence: TGTGCCAGCAGCCAATGGGGCGGGAACACCGGGGAGCTGTTTTTT. It yields the protein CASSQWGGNTGELFF.

The V and J genes are TRBV6-1 and TRBJ1-6, with no clear D. Trimming cost V 7 bases and J 10 bases, with 14 bases left between them. The CDR3 length is 13 residues. Germline V gives CDR1 MNHNS, CDR2 SASEGT. CDR3 sequence: CASTYGEGSPLHF. The CDR3 DNA sequence: TGTGCCAGCACGTATGGGGAAGGGTCACCCCTCCACTTT.

The CDR3 coding sequence is TGTGCCAGCAGCTTCCTCACCGGGACTACCCCCTACAATGAGCAGTTCTTC. This codes for CASSFLTGTTPYNEQFF. The J gene is TRBJ2-1, the V gene TRBV7-2, with TRBD2 matching over 7 bases. The J segment lost 2 bases and the V segment lost 3 bases, leaving 10 bases of the junction unmatched. The CDR3 spans 17 residues. In germline, CDR1 is SGHTA, CDR2 FQGNSA.

The chain employs TRBV10-3 and TRBJ2-7, with 9 bases identical to TRBD2. The CDR3 totals 15 residues. CDR1 is ENHRY and CDR2 is SYGVKD in the germline V gene. J gave up 4 bases and V 6 bases, and 10 bases lay outside the gene matches. The CDR3 region has the DNA TGTGCCATCAGCTCAAAAGCGGGGGGAAGTTACGAGCAGTACTTC. Its translation is CAISSKAGGSYEQYF.

CDR3 protein: CAISDSQLGQGPMNSPLHF. The DNA for the CDR3 is TGTGCCATCAGTGACTCACAGCTAGGACAGGGACCTATGAATTCACCCCTCCACTTT. V is TRBV10-3 and J is TRBJ1-6, with 8 bases aligning to TRBD1. After removal of 3 bases from V and 7 bases from J, the junction contained 17 bases not matched to a gene. This CDR3 spans 19 amino acids. Germline V gene sequence: CDR1 ENHRY, CDR2 SYGVKD.